These T cell receptor beta chains were read from a single sample in a study of cytomegalovirus exposure and HLA in healthy donors. This table comes from immunoSEQ multiplex PCR, and its TCRdb copy is limited to in-frame clones, with some not included. The table has about 160,000 clones, 60% to 85% seen once. The sequencing input was PBMCs. These receptors originate from a woman aged 40-49 years in good health and CMV-seronegative. The CDR3 runs from the conserved cysteine through the conserved F or W. Each record gives: D gene, clone size, V gene, J gene, CDR3 protein, CDR3 DNA. A D gene is named only where the DNA matches it firmly. Clone size is shown for a subset of rows, as once, few, many or a class of expanded clone.

TRBD1	once	TRBV14	TRBJ1-5	CASSQGQGQPQHF	TGTGCCAGCAGCCAAGGACAGGGCCAGCCCCAGCATTTT
TRBD1	NA	TRBV9	TRBJ1-2	CASSGSRDRVRYGYTF	TGTGCCAGCAGCGGTTCCCGGGACAGGGTGCGCTATGGCTACACCTTC
NA	NA	TRBV4-1	TRBJ2-7	CASSQEPLGRGRYEQYF	TGCGCCAGCAGCCAAGAACCACTTGGCAGGGGAAGGTACGAGCAGTACTTC
NA	NA	TRBV5-4	TRBJ2-7	CASSKGQTGGEQYF	TGTGCCAGCAGCAAAGGACAGACGGGAGGAGAGCAGTACTTC
TRBD2	NA	TRBV27	TRBJ2-3	CASRLAGGPWGTDTQYF	TGTGCCAGCAGACTAGCGGGGGGGCCTTGGGGCACAGATACGCAGTATTTT
TRBD2	once	TRBV4-2	TRBJ2-3	CASSQGSLAGGSADTQYF	TGTGCCAGCAGCCAAGGGAGTCTAGCGGGGGGGTCAGCAGATACGCAGTATTTT
NA	NA	TRBV21-1	TRBJ1-1	CASSRYRENTEAFF	TGTGCCAGCAGCAGATACAGGGAGAACACTGAAGCTTTCTTT
NA	NA	TRBV7-8	TRBJ2-3	CASSLVRGIGTDTQYF	TGTGCCAGCAGCTTAGTAAGGGGAATTGGGACAGATACGCAGTATTTT
TRBD1	NA	TRBV18	TRBJ1-3	CASSPPGTGFAGNTIYF	TGTGCCAGCTCACCCCCGGGGACAGGGTTCGCTGGAAACACCATATATTTT
TRBD1	NA	TRBV5-5	TRBJ1-6	CASRWTGYNSPLHF	TGTGCCAGCAGATGGACAGGTTATAATTCACCCCTCCACTTT
TRBD2	NA	TRBV5-1	TRBJ2-2	CASSLALAGVVGELFF	TGCGCCAGCAGCTTGGCACTAGCGGGGGTTGTCGGGGAGCTGTTTTTT
NA	NA	TRBV6-6	TRBJ1-4	CASSYSIQGKWEKLFF	TGTGCCAGCAGTTACTCGATTCAGGGGAAGTGGGAAAAACTGTTTTTT
NA	once	TRBV10-2	TRBJ1-1	CASRQRRSDTEAFF	TGCGCCAGCAGGCAACGGAGATCCGACACTGAAGCTTTCTTT
NA	once	TRBV27	TRBJ2-7	CASSFADSTYEQYF	TGTGCCAGCAGTTTTGCGGACAGCACTTACGAGCAGTACTTC
TRBD1	NA	TRBV2	TRBJ1-2	CASSRQGGGGYTF	TGTGCCAGCAGCCGACAGGGGGGGGGAGGCTACACCTTC
TRBD1	NA	TRBV19	TRBJ1-1	CASSIPGGNTEAFF	TGTGCCAGTAGTATCCCAGGGGGAAACACTGAAGCTTTCTTT
TRBD1	NA	TRBV14	TRBJ1-2	CASSQSYRDRTRANYGYTF	TGTGCCAGCAGCCAGTCATACCGGGACAGAACTCGAGCTAACTATGGCTACACCTTC
TRBD1	NA	TRBV6-5	TRBJ1-1	CASRNRGRWDTEAFF	TGTGCCAGCAGGAACAGGGGGAGGTGGGACACTGAAGCTTTCTTT